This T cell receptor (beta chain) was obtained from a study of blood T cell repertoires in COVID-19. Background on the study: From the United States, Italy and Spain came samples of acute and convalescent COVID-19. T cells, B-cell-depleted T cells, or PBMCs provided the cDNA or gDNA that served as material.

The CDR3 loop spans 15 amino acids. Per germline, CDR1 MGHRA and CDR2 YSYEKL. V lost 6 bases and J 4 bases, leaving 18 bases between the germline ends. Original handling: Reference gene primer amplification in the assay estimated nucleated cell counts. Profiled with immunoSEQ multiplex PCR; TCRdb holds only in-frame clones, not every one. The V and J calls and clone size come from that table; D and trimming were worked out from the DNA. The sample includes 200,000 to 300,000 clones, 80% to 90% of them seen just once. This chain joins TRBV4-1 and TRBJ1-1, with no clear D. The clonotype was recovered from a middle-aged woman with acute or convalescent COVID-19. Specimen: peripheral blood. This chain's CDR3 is CASSLELRGGTEAFF. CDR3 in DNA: TGCGCCAGCAGTCTCGAGCTCCGAGGAGGCACTGAAGCTTTCTTT.